This T cell receptor (beta chain) was sequenced for a study of shared clonotypes between healthy human individuals. Study details: For every donor, three CD4 naive, three CD4 memory, two CD8 naive and one CD8 memory plates were used. Study-wide results and limits: Non-shared clonotypes displayed generation probabilities falling below those of clonotypes present in all four donors.

With respect to this clone: Its antigen is not known.

Naive CD8 cells were CD45RO-negative, positively selected for CCR7, excluding terminally differentiated effector memory CD45RA+ cells. Replicate PCRs run on sorted subsets employed around 200 ng DNA, approximately 30,000 T cell genomes. Sequenced by immunoSEQ multiplex PCR; TCRdb stores in-frame clones only, minus some. The table has approximately 740,000 clones, around 92% seen once. This CDR3 contains 16 residues. The germline V gene has CDR1 LNHDA and CDR2 SQIVND (reference sequence). The V and J ends lost 0 bases and 5 bases respectively, with 17 bases between them. The receptor was derived from a man aged 25-45 years in good health. The V call is TRBV19, the J call TRBJ2-7; D possibly corresponds to TRBD1 (5 bases). The sequencing sample was made of naive CD8+ T cells sorted from blood. CDR3 sequence reads: CASSIDPYIRVHEQYF. CDR3 DNA sequence: TGTGCCAGTAGTATAGACCCATATATCAGGGTCCACGAGCAGTACTTC.